These T cell receptor beta chains were read from a single sample in a study of blood T cell repertoires in COVID-19. Here immunoSEQ multiplex PCR was the method, and the copy in TCRdb shows in-frame clones only, minus some. The sample gives approximately 440,000 clones, roughly 87% of which show up once; roughly 0.72% is in the top ten. Sequencing used PBMCs or T cells enriched from blood (not recorded which). All receptors derive from a woman aged 18-29 years who had recovered from COVID-19. Each CDR3 is given with its conserved first and last residue. The order of the fields is D gene, clone size, J gene, V gene, CDR3 protein, CDR3 DNA. The D gene is left open where the match is weak. Expanded clones are given a class, and other clones once, few, many or no size at all.

- | - | TRBJ1-6 | TRBV5-1 | CASSLAQGSTPLHF | TGCGCCAGCAGCTTGGCCCAGGGGAGTACACCCCTCCACTTT
- | - | TRBJ1-2 | TRBV5-1 | CASSLGTGLVYGYTF | TGCGCCAGCAGCTTGGGAACAGGCTTGGTCTATGGCTACACCTTC
- | - | TRBJ1-1 | TRBV2 | CASSPGPRGTEAFF | TGTGCCAGCAGTCCCGGTCCCCGAGGCACTGAAGCTTTCTTT
TRBD1 | - | TRBJ2-2 | TRBV19 | CASTGQGINTGELFF | TGTGCCAGTACTGGACAGGGAATTAACACCGGGGAGCTGTTTTTT
- | - | TRBJ2-7 | TRBV5-8 | CASSLSREYEQYF | TGTGCCAGCAGCTTGAGCCGGGAGTACGAGCAGTACTTC
TRBD1 | - | TRBJ1-2 | TRBV27 | CASGQTLAAGAGQGILFYGYTF | TGTGCCAGCGGTCAAACCCTGGCAGCGGGTGCGGGACAGGGGATTCTATTCTATGGCTACACCTTC
- | - | TRBJ2-5 | TRBV2 | CASVPTSNSETQYF | TGTGCCAGCGTCCCGACTAGTAATTCGGAGACCCAGTACTTC
TRBD1 | - | TRBJ1-2 | TRBV9 | CASTSPGGLYGYTF | TGTGCCAGCACCAGTCCAGGGGGGCTGTATGGCTACACCTTC
TRBD1 | - | TRBJ2-7 | TRBV16 | CASSPQRTGYEQYF | TGTGCCAGCAGCCCTCAACGGACAGGCTACGAGCAGTACTTC
- | - | TRBJ2-5 | TRBV28 | CASSLVQAGETQYF | TGTGCCAGCAGTTTGGTGCAGGCGGGCGAGACCCAGTACTTC
TRBD1 | - | TRBJ2-1 | TRBV28 | CASSLWGQGNEQFF | TGTGCCAGCAGTTTATGGGGACAGGGCAATGAGCAGTTCTTC
- | - | TRBJ2-2 | TRBV4-1 | CASSHRQTGELFF | TGCGCCAGCAGCCACCGACAGACCGGGGAGCTGTTTTTT
TRBD1 | - | TRBJ1-2 | TRBV7-3 | CASSSSGTEDGYTF | TGTGCCAGCAGCTCCTCCGGGACAGAGGATGGCTACACCTTC
- | once | TRBJ2-7 | TRBV7-9 | CASSPDRGGGNYEQYF | TGTGCCAGCAGCCCCGATAGGGGTGGGGGGAACTACGAGCAGTACTTC
- | few | TRBJ1-1 | TRBV19 | CASSFPTGLNTEAFF | TGTGCCAGTAGTTTCCCGACAGGACTGAACACTGAAGCTTTCTTT
TRBD1 | - | TRBJ1-2 | TRBV12-5 | CASGGGQLYGYTF | TGTGCTAGTGGTGGGGGACAGCTCTATGGCTACACCTTC
- | - | TRBJ1-2 | TRBV7-9 | CASPIAGGGYTF | TGTGCCAGCCCCATAGCCGGGGGGGGCTACACCTTC
- | - | TRBJ1-6 | TRBV7-3 | CASSLGQGISPLHF | TGTGCCAGCAGCTTAGGTCAGGGGATTTCACCCCTCCACTTT
TRBD1 | - | TRBJ1-5 | TRBV9 | CASSFGTGATNQPQHF | TGTGCCAGCAGCTTTGGGACAGGGGCGACCAATCAGCCCCAGCATTTT
- | - | TRBJ2-3 | TRBV5-1 | CASSLARTASTDTQYF | TGCGCCAGCAGCTTGGCAAGGACAGCAAGCACAGATACGCAGTATTTT
TRBD1 | - | TRBJ2-5 | TRBV2 | CASSERLGTGPTETQYF | TGTGCCAGCAGTGAGAGGTTGGGGACAGGACCGACCGAGACCCAGTACTTC
- | - | TRBJ2-1 | TRBV5-1 | CASSRGKEQFF | TGCGCCAGCAGCCGCGGTAAAGAGCAGTTCTTC
TRBD1 | once | TRBJ1-1 | TRBV11-2 | CASSKTGGTEAFF | TGTGCCAGCAGTAAAACAGGGGGCACTGAAGCTTTCTTT
TRBD1 | - | TRBJ1-6 | TRBV18 | CASSPPGGQGESPLHF | TGTGCCAGCTCACCACCGGGAGGACAGGGGGAATCACCCCTCCACTTT
TRBD2 | - | TRBJ2-1 | TRBV9 | CASSVGGTSGGEQFF | TGTGCCAGCAGCGTAGGCGGGACTAGCGGGGGTGAGCAGTTCTTC
- | few | TRBJ1-1 | TRBV28 | CASSSLGGFLNEAFF | TGTGCCAGCAGCTCTCTCGGAGGGTTTCTTAATGAAGCTTTCTTT
TRBD1 | - | TRBJ2-5 | TRBV18 | CASSREGAETQYF | TGTGCCAGCTCACGCGAGGGGGCGGAGACCCAGTACTTC
- | - | TRBJ2-3 | TRBV9 | CASSVGGGGGTDTQYF | TGTGCCAGCAGCGTAGGGGGGGGCGGTGGCACAGATACGCAGTATTTT
- | few | TRBJ1-2 | TRBV6-1 | CASSEYGDTTAGYTF | TGTGCCAGCAGTGAATATGGGGACACTACGGCCGGCTACACCTTC
- | - | TRBJ1-5 | TRBV27 | CASLPLGQSNQPQHF | TGTGCCAGTCTACCTTTGGGGCAGAGCAATCAGCCCCAGCATTTT
TRBD1 | - | TRBJ1-4 | TRBV29-1 | CSGRQGDLTVGEKLFF | TGCAGCGGCCGACAGGGTGATCTGACGGTTGGGGAAAAACTGTTTTTT
- | - | TRBJ1-6 | TRBV27 | CASSLSDGRNSPLHF | TGTGCCAGCAGTTTATCGGACGGGAGAAATTCACCCCTCCACTTT
TRBD1 | once | TRBJ1-3 | TRBV18 | CASSGTGINTIYF | TGTGCCAGCTCAGGGACAGGGATCAACACCATATATTTT
TRBD2 | - | TRBJ2-1 | TRBV9 | CASSRLGTSGVNEQFF | TGTGCCAGCAGCCGGTTGGGGACTAGCGGGGTCAATGAGCAGTTCTTC
TRBD1 | - | TRBJ2-2 | TRBV2 | CASRLTSPGQTTGELFF | TGTGCCAGCAGATTAACTTCTCCGGGACAGACCACCGGGGAGCTGTTTTTT
- | - | TRBJ1-4 | TRBV19 | CASSIGSKNAGWASEKLFF | TGTGCCAGTAGTATAGGTTCCAAGAACGCAGGGTGGGCGAGTGAAAAACTGTTTTTT
- | - | TRBJ2-1 | TRBV5-4 | CASSSPGGYEQFF | TGTGCCAGCAGCTCCCCGGGGGGCTACGAGCAGTTCTTC
- | - | TRBJ1-5 | TRBV7-2 | CASSLAPGGFQPQHF | TGTGCCAGCAGCTTAGCCCCGGGGGGCTTTCAGCCCCAGCATTTT
TRBD2 | - | TRBJ2-3 | TRBV30 | CAWSVDLAGGWQYF | TGTGCCTGGAGCGTTGACCTAGCGGGGGGGTGGCAGTATTTT